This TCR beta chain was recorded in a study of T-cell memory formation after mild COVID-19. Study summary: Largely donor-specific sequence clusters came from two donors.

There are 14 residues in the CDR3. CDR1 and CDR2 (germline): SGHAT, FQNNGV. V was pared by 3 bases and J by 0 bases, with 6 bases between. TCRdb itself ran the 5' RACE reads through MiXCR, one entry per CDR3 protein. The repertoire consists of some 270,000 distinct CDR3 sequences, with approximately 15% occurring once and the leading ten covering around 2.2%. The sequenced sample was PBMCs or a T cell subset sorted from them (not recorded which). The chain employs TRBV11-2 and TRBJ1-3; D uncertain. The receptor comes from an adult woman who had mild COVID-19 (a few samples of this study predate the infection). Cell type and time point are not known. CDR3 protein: CASSLRSSGNTIYF. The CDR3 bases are TGTGCCAGCAGCTTGAGGAGCTCTGGAAACACCATATATTTT.